These T cell receptor beta chains were read from a single sample in a study of beta chain features in type 1 diabetes. Sequencing was performed with immunoSEQ multiplex PCR; in TCRdb, only in-frame clones are kept and a portion is missing. The sample has 680,000 or so clones; about an eighth are singletons. The specimen was naive CD4+ T cells from blood. Receptors originate from a man younger than 35 with type 1 diabetes. Both conserved end residues are part of each CDR3. The D gene is left open where the match is weak. Clone sizes are given selectively: once, few, many, or a class where the clone is expanded.

j_gene: TRBJ2-7; abundance: few; v_gene: TRBV5-6; d_gene: NA; CDR3nt: TGTGCCAGCAGCTTGGGGCGACTGACTGGCAACGAGCAGTACTTC; CDR3aa: CASSLGRLTGNEQYF
j_gene: TRBJ2-5; abundance: NA; v_gene: TRBV7-6; d_gene: TRBD1; CDR3nt: TGTGCCAGCAGCCCACAGGGACAGGGGAGAGAGACCCAGTACTTC; CDR3aa: CASSPQGQGRETQYF
j_gene: TRBJ2-7; abundance: NA; v_gene: TRBV6-1; d_gene: TRBD1; CDR3nt: TGTGCCAGCAGGGACAGGGGCCGACCCTACGAGCAGTACTTC; CDR3aa: CASRDRGRPYEQYF
j_gene: TRBJ2-2; abundance: few; v_gene: TRBV18; d_gene: NA; CDR3nt: TGTGCCAGCTCACCGGGTTCGGGGAACACCGGGGAGCTGTTTTTT; CDR3aa: CASSPGSGNTGELFF
j_gene: TRBJ1-5; abundance: few; v_gene: TRBV19; d_gene: NA; CDR3nt: TGTGCCAGTAGTATGGGCGACGGATATAGCAATCAGCCCCAGCATTTT; CDR3aa: CASSMGDGYSNQPQHF
j_gene: TRBJ2-1; abundance: NA; v_gene: TRBV7-9; d_gene: NA; CDR3nt: TGTGCCAGCAGCTTAGAAAGTCGGCAGTTCTTC; CDR3aa: CASSLESRQFF
j_gene: TRBJ2-3; abundance: NA; v_gene: TRBV9; d_gene: NA; CDR3nt: TGTGCCAGCAGCGTAGATGGGGTTAGCACAGATACGCAGTATTTT; CDR3aa: CASSVDGVSTDTQYF
j_gene: TRBJ2-1; abundance: few; v_gene: TRBV7-9; d_gene: TRBD1; CDR3nt: TGTGCCAGCACCCAATACAGGGGGGACTACAATGAGCAGTTCTTC; CDR3aa: CASTQYRGDYNEQFF
j_gene: TRBJ1-4; abundance: few; v_gene: TRBV30; d_gene: NA; CDR3nt: TGTGCCTGGACCCTGAATGAAAAACTGTTTTTT; CDR3aa: CAWTLNEKLFF
j_gene: TRBJ2-7; abundance: few; v_gene: TRBV19; d_gene: NA; CDR3nt: TGTGCCTCTACTCAGGACAGCCCTCGGGAGCAGTACTTC; CDR3aa: CASTQDSPREQYF
j_gene: TRBJ2-1; abundance: NA; v_gene: TRBV7-9; d_gene: NA; CDR3nt: TGTGCCAGCAGCTCCCCCCATGAGCAGTTCTTC; CDR3aa: CASSSPHEQFF
j_gene: TRBJ1-4; abundance: few; v_gene: TRBV30; d_gene: NA; CDR3nt: TGTGCCTGGAGTGTACGTTTCGGACGTGAAAAACTGTTTTTT; CDR3aa: CAWSVRFGREKLFF
j_gene: TRBJ1-3; abundance: few; v_gene: TRBV6-5; d_gene: NA; CDR3nt: TGTGCCAGCAGTTACTCGACGGGATCGGGAAACACCATATATTTT; CDR3aa: CASSYSTGSGNTIYF
j_gene: TRBJ1-1; abundance: NA; v_gene: TRBV10-2; d_gene: NA; CDR3nt: TGCGCCAGCAGTGAGGCCGAGGGCACTGAAGCTTTCTTT; CDR3aa: CASSEAEGTEAFF
j_gene: TRBJ2-5; abundance: few; v_gene: TRBV7-9; d_gene: NA; CDR3nt: TGTGCCAGCAGCTTAGCGGAGTATACTAGTTTTCGGGAGACCCAGTACTTC; CDR3aa: CASSLAEYTSFRETQYF
j_gene: TRBJ2-7; abundance: NA; v_gene: TRBV5-1; d_gene: TRBD1; CDR3nt: TGCGCCAGCAGCTTGGTTGGTGGACAGGGCCTTGAGCAGTACTTC; CDR3aa: CASSLVGGQGLEQYF
j_gene: TRBJ2-6; abundance: few; v_gene: TRBV5-4; d_gene: NA; CDR3nt: TGTGCCAGCAGCTTGGGAGGATCTGGGGCCAACGTCCTGACTTTC; CDR3aa: CASSLGGSGANVLTF
j_gene: TRBJ1-3; abundance: NA; v_gene: TRBV27; d_gene: NA; CDR3nt: TGTGCCAGCAGTGCGGGGTCTGGAAACACCATATATTTT; CDR3aa: CASSAGSGNTIYF
j_gene: TRBJ2-7; abundance: few; v_gene: TRBV4-2; d_gene: NA; CDR3nt: TGTGCCAGCAGCCAAGCCCGGAGCAAAGACTACGAGCAGTACTTC; CDR3aa: CASSQARSKDYEQYF
j_gene: TRBJ2-2; abundance: NA; v_gene: TRBV28; d_gene: NA; CDR3nt: TGTGCCAGCAGCCCCGCTGGCAGGGGGAACACCGGGGAGCTGTTTTTT; CDR3aa: CASSPAGRGNTGELFF
j_gene: TRBJ1-5; abundance: NA; v_gene: TRBV4-2; d_gene: NA; CDR3nt: TGTGCCAGCAGCCAAGATAGGGACCAGCCCCAGCATTTT; CDR3aa: CASSQDRDQPQHF
j_gene: TRBJ1-2; abundance: few; v_gene: TRBV7-8; d_gene: NA; CDR3nt: TGTGCCAGCAGCCCGACTGATAACTATGGCTACACCTTC; CDR3aa: CASSPTDNYGYTF
j_gene: TRBJ1-6; abundance: NA; v_gene: TRBV7-9; d_gene: TRBD1; CDR3nt: TGTGCCAGCAGCTCGGGACAGAGTAATTCACCCCTCCACTTT; CDR3aa: CASSSGQSNSPLHF
j_gene: TRBJ1-1; abundance: NA; v_gene: TRBV11-2; d_gene: NA; CDR3nt: TGTGCCAGCAGCCCATTCATGAACACTGAAGCTTTCTTT; CDR3aa: CASSPFMNTEAFF
j_gene: TRBJ1-5; abundance: few; v_gene: TRBV7-3; d_gene: NA; CDR3nt: TGTGCCAGCAGCTTTGGGGGAGATCAGCCCCAGCATTTT; CDR3aa: CASSFGGDQPQHF
j_gene: TRBJ2-7; abundance: NA; v_gene: TRBV7-8; d_gene: NA; CDR3nt: TGTGCCAGCAGCTTGGACAACGAGCAGTACTTC; CDR3aa: CASSLDNEQYF
j_gene: TRBJ1-5; abundance: NA; v_gene: TRBV27; d_gene: TRBD1; CDR3nt: TGTGCCAGCAGTTCCCGACAGGGCATAGGGAATAGCAATCAGCCCCAGCATTTT; CDR3aa: CASSSRQGIGNSNQPQHF
j_gene: TRBJ1-5; abundance: NA; v_gene: TRBV30; d_gene: NA; CDR3nt: TGTGCCTGGAGTCGGGCAGGGATTGGTAGCAATCAGCCCCAGCATTTT; CDR3aa: CAWSRAGIGSNQPQHF
j_gene: TRBJ2-5; abundance: NA; v_gene: TRBV7-9; d_gene: NA; CDR3nt: TGTGCCAGCAGCTTAGGGGACTGGGCCCCGGAGACCCAGTACTTC; CDR3aa: CASSLGDWAPETQYF